Below, one T cell receptor (beta chain) is given with its context. V was clipped by 5 bases and J by 3 bases, with 14 bases between them. The CDR3 has 14 amino acids. Germline V gene lookup returns CDR1 SGHRS and CDR2 YFSETQ. The sample comes from a study of cytomegalovirus exposure and HLA in healthy donors. PCR employed 60 Vbeta and 13 Jbeta primers. Profiled with immunoSEQ multiplex PCR; TCRdb holds only in-frame clones, not every one. Here the sample spans about 140,000 clones, less than 90% being singletons. This clonotype was sampled from a man aged 35-49 years in good health and CMV-seronegative. The sequenced material came from PBMCs. J is TRBJ1-2 and V is TRBV5-1, with unresolved D. The chain's CDR3 is CASSHDTNDYGYTF. In nucleotides, the CDR3 is TGCGCCAGCAGTCACGACACAAATGACTATGGCTACACCTTC.